Presented here are 30 T cell receptor beta chains from one specimen sequenced in a study of identical twins. Using its own MiXCR run on the 5' RACE reads, TCRdb lists one record per CDR3 protein. The data show about 460,000 distinct CDR3 sequences, with 11% to 15% seen just once and roughly 0.56% held by the top ten. These data also featured in a second study, about yellow fever vaccine responses in identical twins.

The sequenced sample was CD4+ T cells sorted from blood. These receptors all come from a young woman in good health.

This clonotype showed up just a few times. This chain joins TRBV7-9 and TRBJ2-5, with D hard to call. With 2 bases removed from V and 1 base from J, the gap between germline ends came to 11 bases. The V gene's germline CDR1 is SEHNR and CDR2 FQNEAQ (reference sequence). This CDR3 has 15 residues. In nucleotides, the CDR3 is TGTGCCAGCAGCTTATTTACGCAGCTCCAAGAGACCCAGTACTTC. Residues: CASSLFTQLQETQYF.

This clonotype was counted a single time. The chain joins TRBV5-1 to TRBJ2-7, with 7 bases aligning to TRBD1. This CDR3 region has 15 residues. J was trimmed by 3 bases and V by 1 base; bases with no gene match: 7. Germline-derived CDR1 and CDR2 are SGHRS and YFSETQ. CDR3 DNA sequence: TGCGCCAGCAGCTTGCTGACAGGGCTGAGCTACGAGCAGTACTTC. This encodes CASSLLTGLSYEQYF.

The V call is TRBV2, the J call TRBJ2-5, with D perhaps matching TRBD2 (6 bases). V gave up 4 bases and J gave up 4 bases, with 19 bases separating them. Germline CDR1 SNHLY, CDR2 FYNNEI. The CDR3 totals 16 residues. The CDR3 DNA is TGTGCCAGCAGTGTTCAGTTGGGAGGTGTCAGAGAGACCCAGTACTTC. Protein: CASSVQLGGVRETQYF.

This clonotype was seen ten or more times. V usage is TRBV12-3 or TRBV12-4 and J usage is TRBJ2-7, with D possibly being TRBD2 (5 bases). V dropped 3 bases and J dropped 1 base, with 13 bases sitting between them. The CDR3 runs 15 residues. The CDR3 DNA follows: TGTGCCAGCAGTTTTTGGGGAGTGGGGTCCTACGAGCAGTACTTC. This encodes CASSFWGVGSYEQYF.

The chain has TRBV20-1 and TRBJ2-7; 10 nucleotides match TRBD2. From germline, CDR1 is DFQATT and CDR2 SNEGSKA (reference sequence). With 4 bases clipped from V and 4 bases from J, the junction kept 7 bases outside the gene matches. The CDR3 runs to 14 residues. This CDR3 reads CSAKRASGSYEQYF. CDR3 in DNA: TGCAGTGCTAAGAGGGCTAGCGGGAGTTACGAGCAGTACTTC.

The rearrangement uses TRBV28 and TRBJ2-1; weak D call: TRBD2 (5 bases). Trimming pared 6 bases from V and 7 bases from J, leaving 19 bases between. The V gene's germline CDR1 is MDHEN and CDR2 SYDVKM. The CDR3 is made up of 15 amino acids. The CDR3 DNA is TGTGCCAGCAGCGCGAAGCGGACGGTAAAGAATGAGCAGTTCTTC. The encoded protein is CASSAKRTVKNEQFF.

The rearrangement uses TRBV3-1 and TRBJ2-6; either TRBD1 or TRBD2 may fit D (6 bases each). V lost 4 bases and J 11 bases, leaving 24 bases between the germline ends. Germline values: CDR1 LGHDT, CDR2 YNNKEL (reference sequence). CDR3 length equals 17 residues. In DNA form, the CDR3 reads TGTGCCAGCAGCCCTGGGGGCGGGCTACAAGGGGGGCACGTCCTGACTTTC. Its translation is CASSPGGGLQGGHVLTF.

The J gene is TRBJ2-7, the V gene TRBV4-3; D is uncertain. The germline V gene has CDR1 LGHNA and CDR2 YSLEER. Trimming removed 3 bases from V and 1 base from J, with 10 bases in between. The CDR3 extends over 14 amino acids. The DNA for the CDR3 is TGCGCCAGCAGCCAGGAGTTTCTGTCCTACGAGCAGTACTTC. It specifies CASSQEFLSYEQYF.

Many counts were recorded for this clonotype. The gene calls are TRBV29-1 and TRBJ2-1, with no clear D. V lost 0 bases and J 7 bases, leaving 10 bases between the germline ends. This CDR3 has 13 amino acids. Germline loops: CDR1 SQVTM, CDR2 ANQGSEA. The CDR3 DNA follows: TGCAGCGTTGAAGATCTCGCTGGGAATGAGCAGTTCTTC. Its translation is CSVEDLAGNEQFF.

This clonotype was seen at least ten times. The chain uses TRBV4-2 and TRBJ1-2, with no clear D. The CDR3 is 14 amino acids. The germline V and J ends were trimmed by 0 bases and 7 bases, with 12 bases remaining between them. Germline V gives CDR1 LGHNA, CDR2 YNFKEQ. CDR3: CASSQEVDLSGYTF. CDR3 nucleotides: TGTGCCAGCAGCCAAGAGGTGGATCTGAGTGGCTACACCTTC.

A few counts support this clonotype. J is TRBJ2-7 and V is TRBV6-5; 7 nucleotides agree with TRBD1. Germline assignment: CDR1 MNHEY and CDR2 SVGAGI. This CDR3 has 14 amino acids. J lost 3 bases, V lost 4 bases, and 6 bases had no gene match. CDR3 protein: CASSFGTAHYEQYF. The CDR3 nucleotides are TGTGCCAGCAGTTTCGGGACAGCCCACTACGAGCAGTACTTC.

The V call is TRBV25-1, the J call TRBJ1-1; a weak D match, TRBD1 (5 bases). Germline CDR1 MGHDK, CDR2 SYGVNS. The CDR3 loop spans 14 amino acids. Trimming shortened V by 3 bases and J by 1 base, and 9 bases separated the two germline ends. This chain's CDR3 is CASSDYRTNTEAFF. DNA for the CDR3: TGTGCCAGCAGTGATTACAGGACGAACACTGAAGCTTTCTTT.

This chain joins TRBV28 and TRBJ2-2, with a possible D match to TRBD2 (6 bases). The CDR3 runs 17 residues. V dropped 1 base and J dropped 7 bases, with 19 bases sitting between them. Germline CDR1 is MDHEN and CDR2 is SYDVKM. CDR3: CASSLYTPRLGGGELFF. The CDR3 nucleotides read TGTGCCAGCAGTTTATATACCCCAAGATTGGGGGGCGGGGAGCTGTTTTTT.

The chain carries TRBV7-8 and TRBJ2-7, with D uncertain. The CDR3 runs 14 residues. CDR1 is SGHVS, CDR2 FQNEAQ, per germline. Trimming shortened V by 1 base and J by 5 bases, and 12 bases separated the two germline ends. CDR3 region: CASSLGGPRDEQYF. For the CDR3, the DNA is TGTGCCAGCAGCTTAGGCGGACCCCGGGACGAGCAGTACTTC.

A few counts support this clonotype. The junction shows a germline mismatch at one end, possibly a read error. The V call is TRBV2, the J call TRBJ1-4; D remains ambiguous. The germline gives CDR1 SNHLY, CDR2 FYNNEI. The CDR3 has 11 amino acids. The CDR3 here is CASSTSEKLFF. Written as DNA, the CDR3 is TGTGCCAGCAGTACTAGTGAAAAACTGTTTTTT. The full variable domain, rest sourced from reference TRBV2 and TRBJ1-4, is EPEVTQTPSHQVTQMGQEVILRCVPISNHLYFYWYRQILGQKVEFLVSFYNNEISEKSEIFDDQFSVERPDGSNFTLKIRSTKLEDSAMYFCASSTSEKLFFGSGTQLSVL.

This clonotype has a single count. The chain carries TRBV7-8 and TRBJ1-1; D is possibly TRBD1 (6 bases). V shed 0 bases and J shed 7 bases, with 12 bases lying between them. The CDR3 totals 14 residues. The germline V gene has CDR1 SGHVS and CDR2 FQNEAQ. The CDR3 coding sequence is TGTGCCAGCAGCTTAGCCCCACAGGGCCTTGAAGCTTTCTTT. Residues: CASSLAPQGLEAFF.

Only one count was recorded for this clonotype. The V gene is TRBV21-1, the J gene TRBJ2-5; the D segment call TRBD1 is taken from the table without a DNA check. TRBV21-1 is tagged as a pseudogene. The CDR3 runs to 17 residues. CDR3 nucleotide sequence: TGTGCCAGCAGCAAAGGCGATCGTTCGCAGGGGCCAGAGACCCAGTACTTC. As protein: CASSKGDRSQGPETQYF.

V and J are TRBV29-1 and TRBJ1-2; tentative D call: TRBD1 (5 bases). CDR1 and CDR2 from the germline V gene are SQVTM and ANQGSEA. Trimming took off 6 bases at V and 8 bases at J, with 16 bases between the two ends. The CDR3 sequence is 12 residues long. The CDR3 is CSVEQVLGGYTF. The CDR3 DNA reads TGCAGCGTCGAACAGGTTTTAGGGGGCTACACCTTC.

This clonotype was detected a few times. This rearrangement joins TRBV15 to TRBJ2-7; perhaps TRBD1 as D (6 bases). V shed 3 bases and J shed 1 base, with 13 bases lying between them. This CDR3 is built from 15 residues. Germline V gives CDR1 LNHNV, CDR2 YYDKDF (reference sequence). For the CDR3, the DNA is TGTGCCACCAGCAGGGACAGATTGCTTTCCTACGAGCAGTACTTC. This sequence encodes CATSRDRLLSYEQYF.

This clonotype was seen more than once but under ten times. The chain joins TRBV7-2 to TRBJ2-5; D unresolved. Germline loops: CDR1 SGHTA, CDR2 FQGNSA. Trimming removed 5 bases from V and 0 bases from J, with 7 bases in between. The CDR3 length is 13 residues. For the CDR3, the DNA is TGTGCCAGCAGCACATACCACCAAGAGACCCAGTACTTC. This gives the protein CASSTYHQETQYF. The variable domain in full, completed from reference TRBV7-2 and TRBJ2-5, reads GAGVSQSPSNKVTEKGKDVELRCDPISGHTALYWYRQSLGQGLEFLIYFQGNSAPDKSGLPSDRFSAERTGGSVSTLTIQRTQQEDSAVYLCASSTYHQETQYFGPGTRLLVL.

In its sample, this clonotype was seen many times. This chain uses TRBV28 with TRBJ2-6; D is perhaps TRBD2 (6 bases). Trimming removed 5 bases at V and 1 base at J, with 9 bases between. The germline gives CDR1 MDHEN, CDR2 SYDVKM. This CDR3 contains 15 residues. The CDR3 DNA follows: TGTGCCAGCAGTCCCGGAGGGTCTGGGGCCAACGTCCTGACTTTC. It is translated as CASSPGGSGANVLTF.

The chain has TRBV9 and TRBJ2-7; TRBD2 matches at 8 bases. This CDR3 contains 15 residues. Germline V gene lookup returns CDR1 SGDLS and CDR2 YYNGEE. The trim removed 4 bases at V and 3 bases at J, leaving 9 bases unmatched. This chain's CDR3 is CASSPDGGGLYEQYF. CDR3 nucleotides: TGTGCCAGCAGCCCAGACGGGGGGGGCCTCTACGAGCAGTACTTC.

This clonotype was observed at least ten times. V gene TRBV29-1 combines with J gene TRBJ2-7; D is uncertain. The V end lost 3 bases, the J end lost 2 bases, and 8 bases lay between the germline ends. In germline, CDR1 is SQVTM, CDR2 ANQGSEA. The CDR3 covers 12 residues. The chain's CDR3 is CSVDGRTYEQYF. The CDR3 region has the DNA TGCAGCGTTGATGGTCGGACCTACGAGCAGTACTTC.

This sequence joins TRBV20-1 and TRBJ1-1; perhaps TRBD1 as D (5 bases). This CDR3 has 16 residues. V lost 2 bases and J lost 2, with 18 bases in between. Germline CDR1 reads DFQATT; CDR2 reads SNEGSKA (reference sequence). CDR3 amino acids: CSARPVRTGGNTEAFF. The DNA of the CDR3 is TGCAGTGCTAGACCCGTAAGGACGGGGGGTAACACTGAAGCTTTCTTT.

The DNA for the CDR3 is TGCGCCAGCAGCCCGCTAGGCACGAACACCGGGGAGCTGTTTTTT. This translates into CASSPLGTNTGELFF. The chain uses TRBV5-1 and TRBJ2-2; no reliable D call. Per germline, CDR1 SGHRS and CDR2 YFSETQ. The CDR3 is 15 amino acids. V was clipped by 4 bases and J by 0 bases, with 10 bases between them.

This clonotype was counted only a few times. This CDR3 reads CATSNDRVGGYTF. Written as DNA, the CDR3 is TGTGCCACCAGCAACGACAGGGTTGGTGGCTACACCTTC. The chain uses TRBV15 and TRBJ1-2, with 7 nucleotides matching TRBD1. Per the germline V gene, CDR1 is LNHNV and CDR2 is YYDKDF (reference sequence). V dropped 4 bases and J dropped 7; count of bases not matched to a gene: 6. The CDR3 runs to 13 residues.

In this sample, this clonotype turned up a few times. The CDR3 DNA follows: TGTGCCAGCAGCTTAGGTGTAATAGGGACAGGTTTAGTCACTGAAGCTTTCTTT. Translating gives CASSLGVIGTGLVTEAFF. The chain joins TRBV11-2 to TRBJ1-1; TRBD1 matches at 8 bases. This CDR3 comprises 18 residues. Germline values: CDR1 SGHAT, CDR2 FQNNGV. With V trimmed by 1 base and J by 4 bases, 14 bases remained unmatched.

The chain combines TRBV7-8 with TRBJ2-5; perhaps D is TRBD1 or TRBD2 (5 bases each). V gave up 1 base and J gave up 5 bases, with 17 bases separating them. The V gene's germline CDR1 is SGHVS and CDR2 FQNEAQ. The CDR3 consists of 16 residues. In DNA, the CDR3 is TGTGCCAGCAGCTTAGGGGGGACCTACGAGGGGGAGACCCAGTACTTC. Encoded protein: CASSLGGTYEGETQYF.

This clonotype was picked up many times. The chain combines TRBV29-1 with TRBJ2-3; tentatively, D is TRBD1 or TRBD2 (5 bases each). Trimming removed 8 bases at V and 6 bases at J, with 15 bases between. The CDR3 loop spans 12 amino acids. Germline lookup yields CDR1 SQVTM and CDR2 ANQGSEA. The chain's CDR3 is CSWSRGGDTQYF. The CDR3 DNA reads TGCAGCTGGAGTCGGGGCGGGGATACGCAGTATTTT.

The rearrangement joins TRBV27 to TRBJ2-3, with D possibly called TRBD1 or TRBD2 (6 bases each). Trimming removed 5 bases from V and 2 bases from J, with 17 bases in between. In germline, CDR1 is MNHEY, CDR2 SMNVEV (reference sequence). This CDR3 is built from 16 residues. The CDR3 reads CASSLRGTKFTDTQYF. The CDR3 DNA sequence: TGTGCCAGCAGTCTCCGCGGGACAAAATTCACAGATACGCAGTATTTT.